Listed here are 8 T cell receptor beta chains from one sample, sequenced in a study of siplizumab effects on memory and regulatory T cells. The repertoire was sequenced with immunoSEQ multiplex PCR; TCRdb's copy has only in-frame clones and lacks some. Of 55,000 to 65,000 clones in the sample, around 98% were seen once. The sequenced sample was naive CD8+ T cells sorted from blood. These TCRs come from a human donor in good health.

This chain uses TRBV9 with TRBJ1-1, with D tentatively TRBD1 (6 bases). Germline lookup yields CDR1 SGDLS and CDR2 YYNGEE. The CDR3 totals 13 residues. V gave up 3 bases and J gave up 2 bases, with 8 bases separating them. The CDR3 DNA sequence: TGTGCCAGCAGCGACAGGGCCAACACTGAAGCTTTCTTT. Protein product: CASSDRANTEAFF. The full variable domain, with the rest looked up from reference TRBV9 and TRBJ1-1, is DSGVTQTPKHLITATGQRVTLRCSPRSGDLSVYWYQQSLDQGLQFLIQYYNGEERAKGNILERFSAQQFPDLHSELNLSSLELGDSALYFCASSDRANTEAFFGQGTRLTVV.

The rearrangement joins TRBV5-6 to TRBJ1-1; D perhaps matches TRBD1 (5 bases). Germline V CDR1 and CDR2: SGHDT, YYEEEE. CDR3 length equals 12 residues. Trimming removed 7 bases at V and 0 bases at J, with 7 bases between. The CDR3 sequence is CASGAVNTEAFF. Here the CDR3 DNA reads TGTGCCAGCGGGGCGGTGAACACTGAAGCTTTCTTT.

V and J are TRBV5-8 and TRBJ1-4, with TRBD1 as a possible D gene (6 bases). The length of the CDR3 is 16 residues. V lost 4 bases to trimming and J lost 0 bases, with 13 bases between them. The germline CDR1 and CDR2 sequences are SGHTS and YDEGEE. This chain's CDR3 is CASSRNRATTNEKLFF. The CDR3 DNA follows: TGTGCCAGCAGCCGGAACAGGGCCACAACTAATGAAAAACTGTTTTTT.

The CDR3 DNA is TGTGCCAGCAGTTACCAGAAAAGGGCCTACGAGCAGTACTTC. Its protein is CASSYQKRAYEQYF. The chain employs TRBV6-5 and TRBJ2-7; D remains ambiguous. This CDR3 contains 14 residues. Germline-derived CDR1 and CDR2 are MNHEY and SVGAGI. The ends were cut back, 2 bases at V and 2 bases at J, with 10 bases in the middle.

The CDR3 nucleotides read TGTGCCACCAGCCCCCTACCGGCGGCTAGCGGGAGGATGGGCACAGATACGCAGTATTTT. It specifies CATSPLPAASGRMGTDTQYF. This sequence joins TRBV15 and TRBJ2-3, with 11 bases lining up with TRBD2. V trimming: 5 bases; J trimming: 1 base; junction bases outside the gene matches: 17. Germline V CDR1 and CDR2: LNHNV, YYDKDF (reference sequence). The CDR3 covers 20 residues.

This clone was seen once. The V and J genes are TRBV6-1 and TRBJ2-3; TRBD2 aligns across 7 bases. The germline V gene has CDR1 MNHNS and CDR2 SASEGT. The V segment lost 6 bases and the J segment 0 bases; nucleotides outside the gene matches: 6. The CDR3 is 15 residues long. The CDR3 here is CASRMISGSTDTQYF. CDR3 nucleotides: TGTGCCAGCAGAATGATTAGCGGGAGCACAGATACGCAGTATTTT.

The V call is TRBV5-1, the J call TRBJ2-2, with 10 bases matching TRBD2. This CDR3 has 16 amino acids. The V gene's germline CDR1 is SGHRS and CDR2 YFSETQ. V gave up 4 bases and J gave up 3 bases; unmatched junction bases: 6. The CDR3 DNA reads TGCGCCAGCAGCCCGGAACTAGCGGGATACACCGGGGAGCTGTTTTTT. Its protein is CASSPELAGYTGELFF.

The rearrangement uses TRBV5-1 and TRBJ1-1; D may be TRBD1 (5 bases). Germline assignment: CDR1 SGHRS and CDR2 YFSETQ. CDR3 size: 14 residues. V shed 2 bases and J shed 4 bases, with 12 bases lying between them. The CDR3 nucleotides are TGCGCCAGCAGCTTCGGGACCTCCAGCACTGAAGCTTTCTTT. Protein: CASSFGTSSTEAFF.